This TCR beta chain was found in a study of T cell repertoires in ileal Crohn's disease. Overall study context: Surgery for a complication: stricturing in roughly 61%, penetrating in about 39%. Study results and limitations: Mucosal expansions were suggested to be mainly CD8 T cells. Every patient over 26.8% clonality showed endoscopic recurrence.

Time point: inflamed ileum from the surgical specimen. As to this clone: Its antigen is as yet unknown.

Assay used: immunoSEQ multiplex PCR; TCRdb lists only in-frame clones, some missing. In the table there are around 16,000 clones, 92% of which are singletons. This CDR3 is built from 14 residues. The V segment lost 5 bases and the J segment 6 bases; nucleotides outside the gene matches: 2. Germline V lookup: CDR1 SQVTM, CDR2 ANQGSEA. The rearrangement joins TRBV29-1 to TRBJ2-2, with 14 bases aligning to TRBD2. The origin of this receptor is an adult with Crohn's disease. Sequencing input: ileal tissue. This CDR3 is CSVRTSGGSGELFF. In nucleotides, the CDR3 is TGCAGCGTTCGGACTAGCGGGGGGTCCGGGGAGCTGTTTTTT.